The source of this TCR beta chain is a study of long-term antiretroviral therapy in people with HIV. Overall study findings and caveats: Collection of the blood took place between 2004 and 2017. The ART regimens in use then may have been less effective than current ones. Pre-ART expanded clones dominated the repertoire at every time point. There were no data on ART adherence, viral resistance or therapy changes, a gap that limits inferences about post-ART repertoire changes.

Cryopreserved PBMC, at 1-10 million per sample, were present before DNA extraction. With survey level as its setting, the immunoSEQ assay was v3.0. Method: immunoSEQ multiplex PCR; TCRdb's copy keeps in-frame clones and lacks some. Among 40,000 or so clones listed, around four fifths were seen once. As for this clone: Its antigen remains unknown.

Germline V lookup: CDR1 LNHDA, CDR2 SQIVND (reference sequence). The CDR3 is made up of 14 amino acids. V lost 1 base and J 4 bases, leaving 10 bases between the germline ends. The sequencing here drew on unsorted PBMCs, taken 1 year after starting antiretroviral therapy. The genes are TRBV19 and TRBJ1-2; D call uncertain. This sequence originates from a man in his late teens or twenties with HIV. CDR3 amino acids: CASSIGHLSYGYTF. CDR3 in DNA: TGTGCCAGTAGTATAGGACACCTGAGCTATGGCTACACCTTC.